The T cell receptor (beta chain) under discussion was sequenced for a study of cytomegalovirus exposure and HLA in healthy donors. Study-wide findings and caveats: Previous analysis showed most TCR beta V segments were productive about 90% or about 30% of the time. Listed as cytomegalovirus-associated were 150 to 200 TCR beta chains.

A word on this clone: What it binds is unknown.

The V and J ends lost 0 bases and 6 bases respectively, with 9 bases between them. The CDR3 is 14 amino acids. Germline V gene data show CDR1 as SGHNT and CDR2 as YENEEA. Both 60 Vbeta primers and 13 Jbeta primers went into the PCR. The protocol was immunoSEQ multiplex PCR, while the TCRdb copy is restricted to in-frame clones and leaves out a portion. Counted here are tens of thousands of clones, 65% to 80% occurring once; the ten biggest clones make up 2.5% to 3.5%. The J gene is TRBJ2-1, the V gene TRBV11-3; no definite D call. What was sequenced was PBMCs. The clonotype was recovered from a woman in her 30s in good health and CMV-seronegative. This CDR3 reads CASSLEGVANEQFF. The DNA of the CDR3 is TGTGCCAGCAGCTTAGAAGGAGTAGCCAATGAGCAGTTCTTC.